Included here is one T cell receptor (beta chain) sequence, with context. The sample is drawn from a study of blood T cell repertoires in COVID-19. Study at large: Acute and convalescent COVID-19 samples came from the United States, Italy and Spain. T cells, B-cell-depleted T cells, or PBMCs supplied cDNA or gDNA.

Original processing methods: Estimation of nucleated cell counts was performed using reference gene primer amplification. TCRdb keeps only in-frame clones here, not all; method: immunoSEQ multiplex PCR. V and J calls and clone size are as listed in that table; D and trimming were resolved from the DNA. This sample has approximately 290,000 clones; roughly 90% occur once, and the top ten carry more than 2%. V was clipped by 4 bases and J by 4 bases; unmatched bases: 13. Germline CDR1 reads SEHNR; CDR2 reads FQNEAQ (reference sequence). The CDR3 runs to 18 residues. This chain links TRBV7-9 with TRBJ2-2; 9 bases line up with TRBD1. The sequence was obtained from a man younger than 35 with active or convalescent COVID-19. Sequenced: peripheral blood. For the CDR3, the DNA is TGTGCCAGCAGCTCCCCCCTGACAGGGGGGTATGGCACCGGGGAGCTGTTTTTT. Its protein product is CASSSPLTGGYGTGELFF.